This TCR beta chain was found in a study of molecular identifiers for immune sequencing clone quantification. V lost 7 bases to trimming and J lost 9 bases, with 19 bases between them. This CDR3 spans 14 amino acids. The germline CDR1 and CDR2 sequences are MNHEY and SVGEGT. CD8+CD4-CCR7+CD45RA+ sorting gave the naive CD8 T cells. Previously reported methods and listed TCR primers produced the bulk TCR libraries. TCRdb used MiXCR to reprocess the PCR reads, holding one entry per CDR3 protein. The data show about half a million distinct CDR3 sequences, over 20% seen once. V and J are TRBV6-2 or TRBV6-3 and TRBJ2-1; the D gene is possibly TRBD1 (5 bases). The TCR comes from a human donor in good health. Some libraries in this study had Jurkat cell RNA spiked in. Sequencing was carried out using naive CD8+ T cells from blood, with Jurkat cell RNA spiked in. The subset is: FACS-sorted CD8+CD4-CCR7+CD45RA+ naive T cells. The CDR3 DNA reads TGTGCCAGCACTACGTGGGGTGGGGCTAGTGAGCAGTTCTTC. It yields the protein CASTTWGGASEQFF.